The TCR beta chain under discussion was sequenced for a study of T cell repertoires in cytomegalovirus infection. In TCRdb, the reads were re-called with MiXCR into one record per CDR3 protein. The repertoire holds 510,000 or so distinct CDR3 sequences, with around 27% as singletons. This clonotype was found a few times. Trimming cost V 9 bases and J 4 bases, with 9 bases left between them. Germline V CDR1 and CDR2: KGHDR, SFDVKD. This CDR3 has 12 amino acids. Sequencing was carried out using PBMCs. The sequence was obtained from a human donor in good health (CMV status not recorded). Some clones in this sample may be carry-over from other donors' samples. The chain carries TRBV24-1 and TRBJ2-1; a possible D gene is TRBD2 (6 bases). CDR3 residues: CATAGSYNEQFF. The DNA for the CDR3 is TGTGCCACCGCGGGATCTTACAATGAGCAGTTCTTC.